A selection of T cell receptor beta chains follows, all from one sample in a study of T cell responses to AZD1222 COVID-19 vaccine. Assay used: immunoSEQ multiplex PCR; TCRdb lists only in-frame clones, some missing. The sample lists 85,000 to 130,000 clones, 90% occurring once. This specimen consisted of peripheral blood, obtained 28 days after the second AZD1222 dose. These receptors came from an adult who received the AZD1222 COVID-19 vaccine. CDR3s include the opening cysteine and the closing phenylalanine or tryptophan. Fields, in order: J gene, clone size, D gene, CDR3 length, V gene, CDR3 DNA, CDR3 protein. A D gene is named only where the DNA matches it firmly. Not every row has a clone size; where given, it reads once, few, many or a size class.

TRBJ2-5,.,.,13,TRBV18,TGTGCCAGCTCACTCTCGGAGGGGGTGTACGCGTACTTC,CASSLSEGVYAYF
TRBJ2-7,once,.,13,TRBV18,TGTGCCAGCTCACCACCGGACATCTACGAGCAGTACTTC,CASSPPDIYEQYF
TRBJ1-6,.,.,14,TRBV6-1,TGTGCCAGCAGTATCGGGACATCGGATTCACCCCTCCACTTT,CASSIGTSDSPLHF
TRBJ2-5,.,.,15,TRBV5-8,TGTGCCAGCAGCTTAGTTCGGGGATTCGGGGAGACCCAGTACTTC,CASSLVRGFGETQYF
TRBJ2-7,once,.,13,TRBV14,TGTGCCAGCAGCGCCCAGGGTTATGGCGAGCAGTACTTC,CASSAQGYGEQYF
TRBJ2-3,once,TRBD2,19,TRBV5-4,TGTGCCAGCAGCTCTCCGGGACTAGCGGGGGGGCCGGGCACAGATACGCAGTATTTT,CASSSPGLAGGPGTDTQYF
TRBJ2-2,.,.,14,TRBV6-4,TGTGCCAGCAGTGAGCGACCCGGCACCGGGGAGCTGTTTTTT,CASSERPGTGELFF
TRBJ1-1,.,.,15,TRBV3-1/TRBV3-2,TGTGCCAGCAGCCAAGATACCGGCCCTAACACTGAAGCTTTCTTT,CASSQDTGPNTEAFF
TRBJ2-5,once,.,11,TRBV7-2,TGTGCCAGCAGCCAACTTTGGACCCAGTACTTC,CASSQLWTQYF
TRBJ1-1,.,.,13,TRBV6-6,TGTGCCAGCAGTCGATCCCGGGACACCGAAGCTTTCTTT,CASSRSRDTEAFF
TRBJ1-2,.,.,13,TRBV5-8,TGTGCCAGCAGCTTGGTCGGGGAGGATGGCTACACCTTC,CASSLVGEDGYTF
TRBJ2-3,.,.,14,TRBV10-3,TGTGCCATCAGTGATCGGGGGTACACAGATACGCAGTATTTT,CAISDRGYTDTQYF
TRBJ2-2,.,TRBD2,16,TRBV6-4,TGTGCCAGCAGAGAAACTAGCGGGGGGCGCACCGGGGAGCTGTTTTTT,CASRETSGGRTGELFF
TRBJ1-4,.,TRBD1,14,TRBV6-6,TGTGCCAGCAGAACCGGACAGGGAAGGGAAAAACTGTTTTTT,CASRTGQGREKLFF
TRBJ1-6,.,.,14,TRBV30,TGTGCCTGGTCAACCGGGACTCTGTCTTCACCCCTCCACTTT,CAWSTGTLSSPLHF
TRBJ2-1,.,TRBD2,20,TRBV4-2,TGTGCCAGCAGCCAAGATAAGGGACTAGCGGGGGGGCCCGGTTCTAATGAGCAGTTCTTC,CASSQDKGLAGGPGSNEQFF
TRBJ1-1,.,.,13,TRBV7-9,TGTGCCAGCAGCTTAGCGCGACTCACTGAAGCTTTCTTT,CASSLARLTEAFF
TRBJ1-1,.,.,16,TRBV5-8,TGTGCCAGCAGCTTTCCCGGTCCCACCCGGGGCACTGAAGCTTTCTTT,CASSFPGPTRGTEAFF
TRBJ2-3,.,TRBD1,14,TRBV29-1,TGCAGCGTTGAGGGACAGATCTTCACAGATACGCAGTATTTT,CSVEGQIFTDTQYF
TRBJ2-7,.,.,12,TRBV6-6,TGTGCCAGCAGATCTGGGGGGTACGAGCAGTACTTC,CASRSGGYEQYF
TRBJ1-2,.,.,16,TRBV7-9,TGTGCCACGTTACCGGGGACAACCGTCCCTAACTATGGCTACACCTTC,CATLPGTTVPNYGYTF
TRBJ2-5,.,TRBD2,15,TRBV7-7,TGTGCTAGCAGCCAGGCACTAGCGGCTCAAGAGACCCAGTACTTC,CASSQALAAQETQYF
TRBJ2-2,.,TRBD2,18,TRBV7-3,TGTGCCAGCAGCTACCACTCTCTAGCGGGGGAAAACACCGGGGAGCTGTTTTTT,CASSYHSLAGENTGELFF
TRBJ1-5,.,TRBD1,14,TRBV6-5,TGTGCCAGCAGGGCGTACAGGGGGCATCAGCCCCAGCATTTT,CASRAYRGHQPQHF
TRBJ1-2,.,.,13,TRBV19,TGTGCCAGTCACCCCCCCCGGGCCTATGGCTACACCTTC,CASHPPRAYGYTF
TRBJ2-1,.,.,15,TRBV9,TGTGCCAGCAGCGTAGGAGGATCCAGTTTCTATGAGCAGTTCTTC,CASSVGGSSFYEQFF
TRBJ2-5,few,.,13,TRBV18,TGTGCCAGCTCACCCACAGGAGGGGAGACCCAGTACTTC,CASSPTGGETQYF
TRBJ2-2,.,.,14,TRBV5-6,TGTGCCAGCAGCTTCCCCAACCCCACCGGGGAGCTGTTTTTT,CASSFPNPTGELFF